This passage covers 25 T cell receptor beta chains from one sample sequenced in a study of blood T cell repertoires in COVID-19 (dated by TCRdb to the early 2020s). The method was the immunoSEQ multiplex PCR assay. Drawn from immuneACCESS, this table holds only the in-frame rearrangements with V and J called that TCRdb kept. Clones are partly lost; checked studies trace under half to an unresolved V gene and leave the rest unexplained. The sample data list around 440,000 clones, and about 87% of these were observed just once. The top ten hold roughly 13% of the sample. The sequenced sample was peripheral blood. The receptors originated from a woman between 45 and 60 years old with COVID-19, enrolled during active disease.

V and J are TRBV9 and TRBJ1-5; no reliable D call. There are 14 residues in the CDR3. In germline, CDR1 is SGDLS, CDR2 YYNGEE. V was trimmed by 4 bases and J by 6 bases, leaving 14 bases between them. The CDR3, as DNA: TGTGCCAGCAGCCCCGGAGGATTCAGTCAGCCCCAGCATTTT. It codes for CASSPGGFSQPQHF.

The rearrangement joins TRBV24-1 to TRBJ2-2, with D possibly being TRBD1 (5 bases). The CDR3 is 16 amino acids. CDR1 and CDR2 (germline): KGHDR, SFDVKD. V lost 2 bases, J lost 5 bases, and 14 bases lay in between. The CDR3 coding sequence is TGTGCCACCAGTGATTCACTGACAGCCGTGACCGGGGAGCTGTTTTTT. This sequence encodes CATSDSLTAVTGELFF.

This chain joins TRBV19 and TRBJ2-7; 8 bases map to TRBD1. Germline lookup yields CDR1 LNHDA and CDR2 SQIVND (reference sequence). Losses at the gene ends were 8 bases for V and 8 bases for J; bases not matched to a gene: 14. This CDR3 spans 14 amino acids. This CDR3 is CASSFGTGIQQQYF. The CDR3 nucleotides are TGTGCCAGTTCTTTCGGGACAGGTATCCAACAGCAGTACTTC.

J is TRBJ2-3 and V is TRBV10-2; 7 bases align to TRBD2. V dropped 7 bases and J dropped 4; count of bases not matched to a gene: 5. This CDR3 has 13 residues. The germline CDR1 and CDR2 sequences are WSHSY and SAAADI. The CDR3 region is CASTIRGADTQYF. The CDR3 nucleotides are TGCGCCAGCACTATACGGGGGGCAGATACGCAGTATTTT.

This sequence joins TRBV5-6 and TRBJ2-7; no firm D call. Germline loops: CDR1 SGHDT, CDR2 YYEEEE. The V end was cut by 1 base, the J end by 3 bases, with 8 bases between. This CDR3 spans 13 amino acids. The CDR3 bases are TGTGCCAGCAGCTTGAACTCGATCTACGAGCAGTACTTC. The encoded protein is CASSLNSIYEQYF.

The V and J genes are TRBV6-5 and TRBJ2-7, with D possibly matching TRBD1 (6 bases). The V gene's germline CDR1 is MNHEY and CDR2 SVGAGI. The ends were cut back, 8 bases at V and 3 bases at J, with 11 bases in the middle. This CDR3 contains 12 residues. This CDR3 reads CASRADSYEQYF. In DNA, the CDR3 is TGTGCCAGCCGCGCGGACAGCTACGAGCAGTACTTC.

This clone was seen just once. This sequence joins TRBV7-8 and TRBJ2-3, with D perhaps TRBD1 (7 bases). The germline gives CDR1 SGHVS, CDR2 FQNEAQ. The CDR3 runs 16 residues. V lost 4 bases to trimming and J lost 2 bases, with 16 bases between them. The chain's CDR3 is CASSWAQGGATDTQYF. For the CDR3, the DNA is TGTGCCAGCAGCTGGGCCCAGGGGGGAGCCACAGATACGCAGTATTTT.

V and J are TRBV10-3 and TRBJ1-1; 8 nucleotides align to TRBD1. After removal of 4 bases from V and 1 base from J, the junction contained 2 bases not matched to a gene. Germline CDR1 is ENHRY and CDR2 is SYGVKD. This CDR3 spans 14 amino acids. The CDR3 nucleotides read TGTGCCATCAGTGGACAGGGGTGGAACACTGAAGCTTTCTTT. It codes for CAISGQGWNTEAFF.

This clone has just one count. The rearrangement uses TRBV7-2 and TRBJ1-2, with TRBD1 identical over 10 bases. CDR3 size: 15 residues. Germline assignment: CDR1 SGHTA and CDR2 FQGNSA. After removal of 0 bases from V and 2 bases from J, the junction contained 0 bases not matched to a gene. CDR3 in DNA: TGTGCCAGCAGCTTAGCGGGACAGGGGAACTATGGCTACACCTTC. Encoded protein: CASSLAGQGNYGYTF.

The CDR3 nucleotides are TGTGCCAGCAGTCCACCAGGGCACGGGGAGCTGTTTTTT. Translation gives CASSPPGHGELFF. The rearrangement uses TRBV27 and TRBJ2-2; D possibly corresponds to TRBD1 (5 bases). The CDR3 is 13 residues long. V was shortened by 5 bases and J by 7 bases, with 11 bases between the two germline ends. Germline CDR1 MNHEY, CDR2 SMNVEV (reference sequence).

The CDR3 loop reads CASSEFPGRSTYEQYF. The DNA for the CDR3 is TGTGCCAGCAGTGAATTCCCAGGGCGGTCTACCTACGAGCAGTACTTC. The V and J genes are TRBV6-1 and TRBJ2-7; the D gene is possibly TRBD1 (5 bases). Trimming took off 2 bases at V and 2 bases at J, with 16 bases between the two ends. The germline V gene encodes CDR1 MNHNS and CDR2 SASEGT. The CDR3 sequence is 16 residues long.

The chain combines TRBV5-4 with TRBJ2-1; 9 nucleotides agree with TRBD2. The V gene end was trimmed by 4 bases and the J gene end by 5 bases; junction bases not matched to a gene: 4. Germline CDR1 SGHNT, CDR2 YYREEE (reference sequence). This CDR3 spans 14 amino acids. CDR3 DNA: TGTGCCAGCAGCCCGACTAGCGGCGACAATGAGCAGTTCTTC. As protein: CASSPTSGDNEQFF.

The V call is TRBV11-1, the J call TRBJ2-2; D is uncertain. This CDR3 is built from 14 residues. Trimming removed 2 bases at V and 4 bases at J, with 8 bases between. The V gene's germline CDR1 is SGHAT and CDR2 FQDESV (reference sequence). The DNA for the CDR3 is TGTGCCAGCAGCTTAAATCGGGTCACCGGGGAGCTGTTTTTT. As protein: CASSLNRVTGELFF.

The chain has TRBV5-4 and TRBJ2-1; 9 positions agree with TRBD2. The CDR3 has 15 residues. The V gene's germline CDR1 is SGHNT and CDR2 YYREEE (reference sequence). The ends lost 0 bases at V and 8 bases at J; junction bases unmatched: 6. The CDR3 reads CASSLVRLAGYEQFF. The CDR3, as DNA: TGTGCCAGCAGCTTGGTTCGTCTAGCGGGGTATGAGCAGTTCTTC.

CDR3 sequence (DNA): TGTGCCTGGAGTCTCTGGGACCCGGGGGGTTTTAGGGCCAACGTCCTGACTTTC. Residues: CAWSLWDPGGFRANVLTF. This chain links TRBV30 with TRBJ2-6; the match to TRBD2 covers 7 bases. Germline V gene data show CDR1 as GTSNPN and CDR2 as SVGIG (reference sequence). V was clipped by 2 bases and J by 5 bases; unmatched bases: 15. The CDR3 runs 18 residues. Supplemented by reference TRBV30 and TRBJ2-6, the full variable domain reads SQTIHQWPATLVQPVGSPLSLECTVEGTSNPNLYWYRQAAGRGLQLLFYSVGIGQISSEVPQNLSASRPQDRQFILSSKKLLLSDSGFYLCAWSLWDPGGFRANVLTFGAGSRLTVL.

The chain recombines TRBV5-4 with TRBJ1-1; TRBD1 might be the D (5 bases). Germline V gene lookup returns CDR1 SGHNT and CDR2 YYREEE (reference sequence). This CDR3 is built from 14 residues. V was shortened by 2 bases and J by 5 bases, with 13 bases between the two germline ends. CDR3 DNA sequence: TGTGCCAGCAGCTTCGGGACCCGGGGGACTGAAGCTTTCTTT. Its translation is CASSFGTRGTEAFF. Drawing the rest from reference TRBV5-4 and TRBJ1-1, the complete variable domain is ETGVTQSPTHLIKTRGQQVTLRCSSQSGHNTVSWYQQALGQGPQFIFQYYREEENGRGNFPPRFSGLQFPNYSSELNVNALELDDSALYLCASSFGTRGTEAFFGQGTRLTVV.

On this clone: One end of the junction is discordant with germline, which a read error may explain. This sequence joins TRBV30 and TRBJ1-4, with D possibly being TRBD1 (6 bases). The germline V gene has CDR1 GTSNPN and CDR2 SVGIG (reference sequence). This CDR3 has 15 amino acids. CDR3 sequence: CAWSNYGGTNEKLFF. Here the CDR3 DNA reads TGTGCCTGGAGTAACTATGGGGGCACTAATGAAAAACTATTTTTT.

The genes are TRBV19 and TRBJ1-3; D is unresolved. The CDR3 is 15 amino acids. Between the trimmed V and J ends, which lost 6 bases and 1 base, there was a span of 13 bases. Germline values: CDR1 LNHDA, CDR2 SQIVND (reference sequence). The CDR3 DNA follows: TGTGCCAGTAGCAAGACACTTCCTTCTGGAAACACCATATATTTT. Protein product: CASSKTLPSGNTIYF.

CDR3 in amino acids: CASSLSQGGYEQYF. CDR3 in DNA: TGCGCCAGCAGCTTGAGCCAGGGGGGCTACGAGCAGTACTTC. The genes are TRBV5-1 and TRBJ2-7; TRBD1 might be the D (7 bases). The CDR3 covers 14 residues. Germline V gene sequence: CDR1 SGHRS, CDR2 YFSETQ. V was pared by 1 base and J by 3 bases, with 11 bases between.

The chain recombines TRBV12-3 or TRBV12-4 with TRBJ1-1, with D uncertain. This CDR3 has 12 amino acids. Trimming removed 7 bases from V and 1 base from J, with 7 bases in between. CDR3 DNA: TGTGCCAGCACTCGCGGGAACACTGAAGCTTTCTTT. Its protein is CASTRGNTEAFF.

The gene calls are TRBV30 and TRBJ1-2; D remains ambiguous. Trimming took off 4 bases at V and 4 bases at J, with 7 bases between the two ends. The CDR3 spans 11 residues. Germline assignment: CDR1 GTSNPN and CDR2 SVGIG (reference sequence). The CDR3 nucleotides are TGTGCCTGGAAGGAGGTCTATGGCTACACCTTC. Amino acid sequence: CAWKEVYGYTF.

CDR3 in DNA: TGTGCCAGCCTGGGGACAGGGACACATGAAAAACTGTTTTTT. It translates to CASLGTGTHEKLFF. The chain couples TRBV2 to TRBJ1-4; 9 bases align to TRBD1. The V segment lost 8 bases and the J segment 6 bases; nucleotides outside the gene matches: 7. CDR1 SNHLY and CDR2 FYNNEI come from the germline V gene. This CDR3 is built from 14 residues.

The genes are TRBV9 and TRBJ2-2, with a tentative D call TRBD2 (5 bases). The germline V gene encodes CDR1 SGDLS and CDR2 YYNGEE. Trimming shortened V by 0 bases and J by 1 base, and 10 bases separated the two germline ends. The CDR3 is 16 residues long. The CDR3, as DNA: TGTGCCAGCAGCGTAGAACCTAGCAGGAACACCGGGGAGCTGTTTTTT. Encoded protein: CASSVEPSRNTGELFF.

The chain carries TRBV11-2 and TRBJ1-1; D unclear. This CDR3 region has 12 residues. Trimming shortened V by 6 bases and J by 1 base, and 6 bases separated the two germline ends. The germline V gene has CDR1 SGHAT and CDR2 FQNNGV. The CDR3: CASRGGNTEAFF. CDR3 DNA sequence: TGTGCCAGCAGAGGCGGGAACACTGAAGCTTTCTTT.

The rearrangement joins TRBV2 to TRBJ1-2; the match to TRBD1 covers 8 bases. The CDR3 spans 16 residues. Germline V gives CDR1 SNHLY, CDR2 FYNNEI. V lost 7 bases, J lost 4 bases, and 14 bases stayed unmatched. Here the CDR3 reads CASNRGQGSNRYGYTF. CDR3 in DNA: TGTGCCAGCAATCGAGGACAGGGATCAAACCGCTATGGCTACACCTTC.